Listed below are T cell receptor beta chains from one sample, sequenced in a study of T cell responses to AZD1222 COVID-19 vaccine. Only in-frame clones appear in the TCRdb table, and some are missing; sequencing was by immunoSEQ multiplex PCR. The sample holds 100,000 or so clones; less than 95% are singletons and the top ten take 1.3%. The sequencing used peripheral blood, collected on day 0 of AZD1222 vaccination. Every receptor here comes from an adult in good health. Both conserved end residues are part of each CDR3. The order of the fields is V gene, D gene, CDR3 protein. The D gene is left open where the match is weak.

>TRBV6-5|TRBD1
CASRRTGAGNTIYF
>TRBV3-1/TRBV3-2|NA
CASSQDSGWTYNEQFF
>TRBV10-3|TRBD1
CAIGEDRVDYGYTF
>TRBV5-8|TRBD1
CASSSGERTGDGNTIYF
>TRBV3-1/TRBV3-2|TRBD1
CASSQQDRAYYGYTF
>TRBV7-9|NA
CASSKGLRGNTIYF
>TRBV29-1|TRBD1
CSVETGGSGNTIYF
>TRBV7-8|TRBD1
CASSIGQDEKLFF
>TRBV6-2/TRBV6-3|NA
CASSYVHLYEQYF
>TRBV20-1|NA
CSASRGNTEAFF
>TRBV7-8|NA
CASSLARARGTQYF
>TRBV10-2|TRBD2
CASRLAGGLQETQYF
>TRBV5-5|TRBD2
CASSLEFAGGRETQYF
>TRBV3-1/TRBV3-2|NA
CASSPSTVMNTEAFF
>TRBV19|TRBD1
CATGGQSGNYGYTF
>TRBV13|TRBD2
CASSYRLGSGGARGMVPQFF
>TRBV7-9|TRBD2
CASSFSTSGGYNEQFF
>TRBV6-5|NA
CASSTDIWNTEAFF
>TRBV6-2/TRBV6-3|TRBD2
CASSSGTSGSPYF
>TRBV19|NA
CASSITGSPTQPQHF
>TRBV6-5|NA
CASRFGEYTSPLHF
>TRBV28|NA
CASSLGIYSNQPQHF
>TRBV10-2|TRBD2
CASSEWASGGADTQYF
>TRBV7-9|TRBD1
CASSLVGTGNGYTF
>TRBV10-3|NA
CAIRTASAATYEQYF
>TRBV6-5|NA
CASSYHGGGNEKLFF
>TRBV3-1/TRBV3-2|NA
CASSQEDGGYTF
>TRBV5-5|TRBD1
CASSLVRTGAAYEQYF
>TRBV7-8|TRBD1
CASSLWAGGVSNQPQHF
>TRBV7-2|NA
CASSLEYHYGYTF
>TRBV20-1|NA
CSAREDGSYTF
>TRBV28|TRBD2
CASSPTRGARETQYF
>TRBV5-4|NA
CASSPLPIYGYTF
>TRBV5-1|NA
CASSLGGGMNTEAFF
>TRBV7-9|NA
CASSLYSGGAADTQYF
>TRBV18|NA
CASSPNPPAAGQPQHF
>TRBV27|NA
CASSFGAGEQYF
>TRBV11-2|TRBD1
CASSWTGADTQYF
>TRBV23-1|NA
CASSQCVKNYGYTF
>TRBV12-3/TRBV12-4|NA
CASSFRTGYGYTF
>TRBV6-1|NA
CASSEVGAGDSPLHF
>TRBV11-1|TRBD2
CASSLLAGESEQYF
>TRBV27|NA
CASSSTGTPYGYTF
>TRBV9|NA
CASSVEPGMETQYF
>TRBV5-4|NA
CASSFLLNTEAFF
>TRBV2|TRBD2
CASQRGIAGGVAYEQYF
>TRBV7-6|NA
CASSVKIRQYDEQFF
>TRBV7-9|NA
CASSFGVDTIYF
>TRBV4-2|NA
CASSPIQTESYGYTF
>TRBV10-3|NA
CAIKVGTGNYGYTF
>TRBV10-3|TRBD1
CAISAGQGLAGNTIYF
>TRBV11-2|NA
CASRTTTGRSQGYTF
>TRBV11-1|NA
CASSLSSGNNSPLHF
>TRBV27|NA
CASSSVRADRETQYF